What follows describes a single T cell receptor (beta chain). It has no known antigen specificity. Base qualities are not provided; no much larger clone lies one nucleotide away. This sample is drawn from a study of blood T cell repertoires in COVID-19 (dated by TCRdb to 2020 to 2021). Turning to the overall study: The collaborator samples originated in the United States, Italy and Spain and spanned the acute and convalescent phases of COVID-19. A freely available public database, intended as a resource for researchers studying the immune response to SARS-CoV-2, is where the repertoires were released. The prospective study material was composed of cDNA or gDNA derived from T cells, B-cell-depleted T cells, or PBMCs. The samples were drawn from two sources: the first 160 participants of the ongoing ImmuneRACE study, and 1,254 subjects contributed by 6 global collaborators. A de-identified subject ID, COVID-19 status, age in years and sex were almost always included in the sample metadata. Where HLA class I and class II types were available, the types were taken from metadata supplied by the sample provider, not from assay-based typing. The dataset comprised deeply sampled blood TCRbeta repertoires from subjects exposed to, actively infected with, or recovered from COVID-19. The full study reports these points: The amount of clinical and demographic metadata varied by source and participant and was provided uncurated.

Collaborating institutions collected whole blood in K2EDTA tubes following their own protocols. Collaborator samples were shipped for TCRbeta analysis as frozen whole blood, isolated PBMCs, or DNA extracted from either sample type. The immunoSEQ Assay, a bias-controlled multiplex PCR, was used to amplify TCRbeta CDR3 regions from genomic DNA. From the authors' description of their analysis: The number of nucleated cells in each sample was estimated from the amplification of reference gene primers within the assay. To quantify the absolute abundance of each unique TCRbeta CDR3 rearrangement, sequence reads were collapsed and filtered. Productive Simpson clonality was computed per sample as the square root of Simpson's diversity index over productive rearrangements. TCRdb limited this immuneACCESS table to in-frame rearrangements with V and J called. A share of clones is missing; checked studies link under half to unresolved V genes, and the rest is unexplained. Clone size and the V and J calls come from that table; the DNA yielded D and trimming. The sample records 160,000 or so clones, more than 85% of which are singletons. The top ten clones comprise 2.4% of the sample.

The CDR3 contains 16 residues, cysteine and phenylalanine counted. The kept DNA is CDR3 alone, 48 bases in frame from the first base. Trimming at the junction amounts to 4 bases on V and 1 base on J, and the germline ends lie 13 bases apart. CDR1 and CDR2, looked up from the germline V gene (reference sequence), are LGHDT and YNNKEL. This chain is built from TRBV3-1 (or the pseudogene TRBV3-2) and TRBJ2-2; tentative D gene TRBD2, with 5 bases matching. The sequence came from a woman in her seventies with acute or convalescent COVID-19. What was sequenced was peripheral blood. The CDR3 protein is CASSPGLSGNTGELFF. DNA sequence: TGTGCCAGCAGCCCCGGCCTGAGCGGGAACACCGGGGAGCTGTTTTTT.